The source of this T cell receptor beta chain is a study of T cell changes during pregnancy in multiple sclerosis. Here immunoSEQ multiplex PCR was the method, and the copy in TCRdb shows in-frame clones only, minus some. The sample lists 40,000 to 55,000 clones; 90% to 95% were seen once. This CDR3 has 12 residues. Trimming took off 3 bases at V and 4 bases at J, with 3 bases between the two ends. Germline values: CDR1 LNHDA, CDR2 SQIVND (reference sequence). The TCR sequence derives from a female donor with multiple sclerosis, enrolled in a pregnancy study. The chain links TRBV19 to TRBJ2-2; D is uncertain. Sequenced here: CD8+ T cells from peripheral blood mononuclear cells, sampled in the first trimester of pregnancy. CDR3 amino acids: CASSISTGELFF. CDR3 bases: TGTGCCAGTAGTATCAGCACCGGGGAGCTGTTTTTT.